This record looks at one T cell receptor (beta chain) sequence and its context. Its antigen is unknown. The isolated RNA, all of it, was reverse transcribed, so expressed TCRB transcripts were what got sequenced. The average read count of naive, central memory and regulatory T cell samples was some 3.8 million. The repertoire was sequenced with immunoSEQ multiplex PCR; TCRdb's copy has only in-frame clones and lacks some. This sample has around 360,000 clones, with roughly an eighth found just once. V dropped 0 bases and J dropped 4 bases, with 7 bases sitting between them. Per germline, CDR1 MNHNY and CDR2 SVGAGI (reference sequence). This CDR3 spans 13 amino acids. This entry comes from a study of beta chain features in type 1 diabetes. General observations from the study: Type 1 diabetes patients had TCRB CDR3s that were shorter (moderately but significantly so) in all four CD4+ subsets. Insertions at VDJ junctions were less frequent in type 1 diabetes patients. These patients also deleted more nucleotides at the same junctions. A greater similarity of naive, central memory and Treg TCRB repertoires was seen among patients than among healthy donors.

The sample consisted of naive CD4+ T cells from blood. This clonotype was sampled from a woman between 18 and 30 years old with type 1 diabetes. The chain employs TRBV6-6 and TRBJ2-7; no clear D gene. Here the CDR3 DNA reads TGTGCCAGCAGTTACTCGGCTGAATACGAGCAGTACTTC. It is translated as CASSYSAEYEQYF.